A single sample is the source of the 20 T cell receptor beta chains below, sequenced in a study of blood T cells in healthy people across ages (dated by TCRdb to between 2014 and 2017). The library came from 5' RACE. The instrument was an Illumina HiSeq 2500. A second PCR of about 6 to 11 cycles was run with a J-beta primer mix and a sample-barcoded 5' primer. TCRdb trimmed the raw reads at Q25, called clones with MiXCR and kept productive beta chains. For every CDR3 protein sequence, its rows merge into one entry that carries the most common genes and DNA. The sample yields 1.5 million to 2 million distinct CDR3 sequences; 40% to 55% were counted once. 2.1% of the sample goes to the ten largest clones. Specimen: blood. These receptors all stem from a woman in her thirties or forties in good health.

The chain recombines TRBV20-1 with TRBJ1-5; TRBD1 might be the D (6 bases). V dropped 5 bases and J dropped 4 bases, with 12 bases sitting between them. This CDR3 is built from 13 residues. CDR1 and CDR2 from the germline V gene are DFQATT and SNEGSKA (reference sequence). CDR3 DNA sequence: TGCAGTGCTCCGGGGGGCGGGAATCAGCCCCAGCATTTT. It specifies CSAPGGGNQPQHF.

This clonotype has only one observation. V gene TRBV11-2 combines with J gene TRBJ2-4; the D gene is possibly TRBD1 (5 bases). The tail of the sequence fits TRBJ2-7 better, so the J call may be wrong. CDR3 length: 17 amino acids. Germline CDR1 is SGHAT and CDR2 is FQNNGV. The DNA of the CDR3 is TGTGCCAGCAGCTCCCACGGATCAGGCAGGGCGGCCTACGAGCAGTACTTC. Translation gives CASSSHGSGRAAYEQYF.

The chain couples TRBV6-1 to TRBJ2-2; the D gene is possibly TRBD1 (5 bases). V was pared by 0 bases and J by 3 bases, with 5 bases between. The V gene's germline CDR1 is MNHNS and CDR2 SASEGT. This CDR3 comprises 14 residues. The CDR3 DNA is TGTGCCAGCAGTGAAGCAGGGGACACCGGGGAGCTGTTTTTT. This sequence encodes CASSEAGDTGELFF.

This clonotype has just a few counts. The chain combines TRBV5-1 with TRBJ2-7; 7 bases align to TRBD1. Germline V lookup: CDR1 SGHRS, CDR2 YFSETQ. The CDR3 consists of 15 residues. The J segment lost 2 bases and the V segment lost 5 bases, leaving 10 bases of the junction unmatched. In nucleotides, the CDR3 is TGCGCCAGCAGACCGACCGGGACAGTAACCTACGAGCAGTACTTC. This sequence encodes CASRPTGTVTYEQYF.

V gene TRBV28 combines with J gene TRBJ2-3, with no clear D. Per the germline V gene, CDR1 is MDHEN and CDR2 is SYDVKM. The germline V and J ends were trimmed by 6 bases and 4 bases, with 8 bases remaining between them. This CDR3 spans 12 amino acids. For the CDR3, the DNA is TGTGCCAGCAGGACCCCCCCAGATACGCAGTATTTT. Protein: CASRTPPDTQYF. The complete variable domain, with remaining parts taken from reference TRBV28 and TRBJ2-3, reads DVKVTQSSRYLVKRTGEKVFLECVQDMDHENMFWYRQDPGLGLRLIYFSYDVKMKEKGDIPEGYSVSREKKERFSLILESASTNQTSMYLCASRTPPDTQYFGPGTRLTVL.

The rearrangement joins TRBV6-1 to TRBJ1-2; D gene ambiguous. This CDR3 contains 16 residues. V was cut by 5 bases and J by 6 bases, with 22 bases left in between. Germline lookup yields CDR1 MNHNS and CDR2 SASEGT. The CDR3 nucleotides read TGTGCCAGCAGTTCCCCCCTATGGGGAGCTATCGATGGCTACACCTTC. Amino acid sequence: CASSSPLWGAIDGYTF.

The chain carries TRBV20-1 and TRBJ2-5; the D call may be TRBD1 or TRBD2 (5 bases each). This CDR3 contains 14 residues. Per the germline V gene, CDR1 is DFQATT and CDR2 is SNEGSKA (reference sequence). V dropped 5 bases and J dropped 1 base, with 14 bases sitting between them. For the CDR3, the DNA is TGCAGTGCTTCACTCGGGGCTACCCAAGAGACCCAGTACTTC. Its protein product is CSASLGATQETQYF.

The V call is TRBV10-3, the J call TRBJ2-1; tentatively, D is TRBD2 (5 bases). The CDR3 loop spans 19 amino acids. Germline lookup yields CDR1 ENHRY and CDR2 SYGVKD. V dropped 0 bases and J dropped 0 bases, with 18 bases sitting between them. CDR3 in amino acids: CAISESLASKRSSYNEQFF. The CDR3 DNA is TGTGCCATCAGTGAGTCGTTAGCGAGCAAAAGGAGCTCCTACAATGAGCAGTTCTTC.

As concerns this clonotype: Sequence at one end of the junction differs from germline and may be a read error. The J gene is TRBJ2-3, the V gene TRBV13; D is tentatively TRBD1 or TRBD2 (5 bases each). Looked up from germline, CDR1 is PRHDT and CDR2 is FYEKMQ (reference sequence). This CDR3 region has 17 residues. CDR3 in amino acids: CASSLGAQVSSTDTRYF. The CDR3 DNA reads TGTGCCAGCAGCTTAGGGGCACAGGTTTCTAGCACAGATACGCGGTATTTT.

This chain connects TRBV7-2 to TRBJ1-4, with a weak D call TRBD1 (5 bases). CDR1 is SGHTA and CDR2 is FQGNSA in the germline V gene. V was shortened by 4 bases and J by 8 bases, with 17 bases between the two germline ends. The CDR3 extends over 15 amino acids. The CDR3 DNA reads as TGTGCCAGCAGCTCTCTTGGGGGGGAGCGAGAAAAACTGTTTTTT. It yields the protein CASSSLGGEREKLFF.

The rearrangement uses TRBV25-1 and TRBJ1-1, with 8 bases aligning to TRBD1. This CDR3 is built from 13 residues. Germline V gene sequence: CDR1 MGHDK, CDR2 SYGVNS. J lost 7 bases, V lost 5 bases, and 6 bases had no gene match. Here the CDR3 DNA reads TGTGCCAGCAGTATGGACAGGGCGCTTGAAGCTTTCTTT. Amino acid sequence: CASSMDRALEAFF.

This chain's CDR3 is CASSYYGATNEKLFF. As DNA, the CDR3 is TGTGCCAGCAGTTACTATGGAGCAACTAATGAAAAACTGTTTTTT. V usage is TRBV6-5 and J usage is TRBJ1-4; no firm D call. Germline V gene lookup returns CDR1 MNHEY and CDR2 SVGAGI. This CDR3 region has 15 residues. The germline V and J ends were trimmed by 1 base and 0 bases, with 6 bases remaining between them.

This clonotype was found a few times. The CDR3 coding sequence is TGTGCCAGCAGTTTCAGTGCAGGCTACACCTTC. Protein product: CASSFSAGYTF. The chain couples TRBV12-3 or TRBV12-4 to TRBJ1-2; D gene uncertain. Trimming removed 3 bases at V and 8 bases at J, with 7 bases between. The CDR3 loop spans 11 amino acids.

This clonotype has a handful of counts. V and J are TRBV4-3 and TRBJ2-7; D gene uncertain. In germline, CDR1 is LGHNA, CDR2 YSLEER. Trimming cost V 4 bases and J 0 bases, with 19 bases left between them. The CDR3 runs 17 residues. The DNA for the CDR3 is TGCGCCAGCAGCCCGGAGTGGGTACTACCGAGCTCCTACGAGCAGTACTTC. Encoded protein: CASSPEWVLPSSYEQYF.

In its sample, this clonotype was seen a few times. The chain couples TRBV5-1 to TRBJ2-7; D might be TRBD1 (5 bases). The CDR3 is made up of 14 amino acids. Trimming shortened V by 5 bases and J by 7 bases, and 19 bases separated the two germline ends. Germline V gives CDR1 SGHRS, CDR2 YFSETQ. CDR3 in DNA: TGCGCCAGCAGTACCCGCGCAGGGCCCTTGGAGCAGTACTTC. It is translated as CASSTRAGPLEQYF.

The chain couples TRBV20-1 to TRBJ1-1, with D unclear. Deletions cut 0 bases from V and 3 bases from J, with 14 bases between. The CDR3 loop spans 15 amino acids. Germline values: CDR1 DFQATT, CDR2 SNEGSKA (reference sequence). The CDR3 loop reads CSARDIRESYTEAFF. The CDR3 DNA reads as TGCAGTGCTAGAGATATTAGGGAATCATACACTGAAGCTTTCTTT.

The V call is TRBV5-1, the J call TRBJ2-2; D is unclear. This CDR3 spans 15 amino acids. V was cut by 3 bases and J by 10 bases, with 19 bases left in between. The germline gives CDR1 SGHRS, CDR2 YFSETQ. The CDR3 DNA is TGCGCCAGCAGCTCAAATCCCACCCAGTTCGAGGAGCTGTTTTTT. It translates to CASSSNPTQFEELFF.

V usage is TRBV15 and J usage is TRBJ2-3; D unclear. CDR1 is LNHNV, CDR2 YYDKDF, per germline (reference sequence). Trimming removed 2 bases at V and 6 bases at J, with 27 bases between. CDR3 length: 19 residues. CDR3 nucleotides: TGTGCCACCAGCAGACCATTATCAGAAACTCCTTCCGCGCGGGATACGCAGTATTTT. It encodes CATSRPLSETPSARDTQYF.

As DNA, the CDR3 is TGTGCCAGCAGCGTAGGCCAAAGGCAGGGTTCCTCCTACAATGAGCAGTACTTC. Translating gives CASSVGQRQGSSYNEQYF. The chain recombines TRBV9 with TRBJ2-1, with a weak D call TRBD1 (5 bases). The last part of the DNA fits TRBJ2-7 better; the J call may be wrong. The CDR3 covers 18 residues. CDR1 is SGDLS, CDR2 YYNGEE, per germline.

Note on this clonotype: The DNA is omitted, as the CDR3 cannot be located on it reliably, and the CDR3 follows TCRdb's listing. This chain uses TRBV7-2 with TRBJ2-5. Germline V gives CDR1 SGHTA, CDR2 FQGNSA. The CDR3 region is 15 residues in length, termini included. The chain's CDR3 is CASSFLWAVQETQYF.